One TCR beta chain is described in this entry. The antigen is unknown. The data originate from a study of beta chain features in type 1 diabetes. The V end was cut by 2 bases, the J end by 0 bases, with 11 bases between. Germline loops: CDR1 SGHTA, CDR2 FQGNSA. CDR3 length: 15 amino acids. Researchers reported sorting CD4+ naive, central memory, regulatory and stem cell-like memory cells via CD45RO/CCR7/CD25/CD127/CD95/CD27. Isolated RNA was reverse transcribed in full, so expressed TCRB transcripts were sequenced. The assay was immunoSEQ multiplex PCR, and TCRdb's table has in-frame clones only and misses some. The sample shows around 400,000 clones, about 12% of them seen only once. General study findings and limits: Shortening that was moderate but significant affected the TCRB CDR3s of Type 1 diabetes patients in all four CD4+ subsets. Possibly, sequencing cDNA over-represented cells that had high TCR expression levels. In type 1 diabetes patients, VDJ junctions had fewer insertions; deletions at these junctions were more frequent.

V gene TRBV7-2 combines with J gene TRBJ2-7; D possibly corresponds to TRBD2 (5 bases). This TCR was recovered from a man between 18 and 35 years old in good health. Material for sequencing was naive CD4+ T cells from blood. The chain's CDR3 is CASSLTLAGSYEQYF. In DNA form, the CDR3 reads TGTGCCAGCAGCTTAACCTTGGCGGGCTCCTACGAGCAGTACTTC.